These T cell receptor beta chains were read from a single sample in a study of cytomegalovirus exposure and HLA in healthy donors. Sequencing used immunoSEQ multiplex PCR; TCRdb keeps in-frame clones, though not all of them. The table includes 90,000 to 120,000 clones, about 80% detected once. Sample: PBMCs. Every receptor here comes from a man in his thirties or forties in good health and CMV-seropositive. Both conserved end residues are part of each CDR3. The D gene is left open where the match is weak. Some rows have no size entry. The others give once, few or many, or a class for an expanded clone.

clone_size,d_call,v_call,cdr3_length,j_call,cdr3_aa,cdr3_nt
-,-,TRBV15,15,TRBJ2-7,CATSRDVLSSYEQYF,TGTGCCACCAGCAGAGATGTCCTGAGCTCCTACGAGCAGTACTTC
-,-,TRBV7-9,14,TRBJ1-2,CASSLGGVDYGYTF,TGTGCCAGCAGCTTAGGCGGGGTAGACTATGGCTACACCTTC
-,-,TRBV7-8,14,TRBJ1-6,CASSSRTGNSPLHF,TGTGCCAGCAGCTCCCGGACGGGAAATTCACCCCTCCACTTT
-,TRBD2,TRBV5-4,18,TRBJ2-1,CASSQDSSSGGAKNEQFF,TGTGCCAGCAGCCAAGATTCGTCTAGCGGGGGGGCGAAGAATGAGCAGTTCTTC
-,TRBD1,TRBV9,14,TRBJ2-3,CASSAGGYTDTQYF,TGTGCCAGCAGCGCAGGGGGTTACACAGATACGCAGTATTTT
few,TRBD2,TRBV11-3,15,TRBJ2-2,CASSRGGSTTGELFF,TGTGCCAGCAGCCGCGGGGGGTCGACCACCGGGGAGCTGTTTTTT
-,-,TRBV29-1,14,TRBJ1-2,CSVEDSGGVVGYTF,TGCAGCGTTGAAGACTCTGGCGGGGTTGTTGGCTACACCTTC
once,TRBD1,TRBV7-9,16,TRBJ2-5,CSSSLSGQGGQETQYF,TGTTCCAGCAGCTTATCCGGACAGGGAGGCCAAGAGACCCAGTACTTC
-,TRBD2,TRBV7-8,17,TRBJ2-2,CASSIIPSGGSTGELFF,TGTGCCAGCAGCATAATTCCTAGCGGGGGGTCCACCGGGGAGCTGTTTTTT
-,TRBD1,TRBV6-6,14,TRBJ2-7,CASRPTGGSYEQYF,TGTGCCAGCAGACCGACAGGGGGTTCCTACGAGCAGTACTTC
-,TRBD1,TRBV5-1,15,TRBJ1-1,CASSFTGGWHTEAFF,TGCGCCAGCAGCTTTACAGGGGGCTGGCACACTGAAGCTTTCTTT
-,TRBD1,TRBV7-9,15,TRBJ1-5,CASSFGQGDNQPQHF,TGTGCCAGCAGTTTTGGACAGGGTGACAATCAGCCCCAGCATTTT
-,TRBD1,TRBV27,14,TRBJ2-5,CASSVHDREETQYF,TGTGCCAGCAGCGTCCACGACAGGGAAGAGACCCAGTACTTC
-,-,TRBV23-1,14,TRBJ2-7,CASSQNGSPHEQYF,TGCGCCAGCAGTCAAAACGGGTCTCCCCACGAGCAGTACTTC
-,-,TRBV5-1,13,TRBJ1-1,CASSPTEEDEAFF,TGCGCCAGCAGCCCTACCGAAGAAGATGAAGCTTTCTTT
-,TRBD2,TRBV27,16,TRBJ2-1,CASGTSGGLWNNEQFF,TGTGCCAGTGGGACTAGCGGGGGCCTCTGGAACAATGAGCAGTTCTTC
-,-,TRBV19,13,TRBJ1-5,CASSIPGRQPQHF,TGTGCCAGTAGTATTCCAGGGCGTCAGCCCCAGCATTTT
-,TRBD1,TRBV11-1,14,TRBJ1-2,CASSYGTGGDGYTF,TGTGCCAGCAGCTATGGGACAGGGGGCGATGGCTACACCTTC
-,TRBD1,TRBV6-5,14,TRBJ2-7,CASSLGTGGSEQYF,TGTGCCAGCAGTTTGGGGACAGGAGGTTCCGAGCAGTACTTC
-,TRBD2,TRBV6-1,15,TRBJ2-3,CASSEASGGSYTQYF,TGTGCCAGCAGTGAGGCTAGCGGGGGTAGCTATACGCAGTATTTT
-,-,TRBV6-6,15,TRBJ2-5,CASRDRALGVETQYF,TGTGCCAGCAGAGATAGGGCCCTGGGAGTAGAGACCCAGTACTTC
-,-,TRBV7-2,15,TRBJ2-6,CASSFIYSGANVLTF,TGTGCCAGCAGCTTTATTTACTCTGGGGCCAACGTCCTGACTTTC
-,-,TRBV2,11,TRBJ2-7,CASSLSHEQYF,TGTGCCAGCAGTCTTAGCCACGAGCAGTACTTC
-,-,TRBV29-1,17,TRBJ2-3,CSVEGGGSSLGTDTQYF,TGCAGCGTTGAGGGCGGGGGCTCGTCTTTAGGCACAGATACGCAGTATTTT
-,-,TRBV2,14,TRBJ1-2,CASSDLQAIYGYTF,TGTGCCAGCAGTGATTTACAGGCGATCTATGGCTACACCTTC
once,TRBD2,TRBV9,16,TRBJ2-1,CASSAEAGTIYNEQFF,TGTGCCAGCAGCGCTGAAGCGGGGACGATCTACAATGAGCAGTTCTTC
-,TRBD1,TRBV5-1,14,TRBJ2-3,CASSLRQGPDTQYF,TGCGCCAGCAGCTTGAGACAGGGCCCAGATACGCAGTATTTT
-,TRBD2,TRBV6-5,15,TRBJ2-1,CASSYSGGGAGEQFF,TGTGCCAGCAGTTACTCGGGCGGGGGGGCGGGTGAGCAGTTCTTC
-,TRBD1,TRBV5-1,15,TRBJ2-3,CASSLTGDFGDTQYF,TGCGCCAGCAGCCTCACAGGGGATTTCGGAGATACGCAGTATTTT
-,TRBD1,TRBV11-3,16,TRBJ2-5,CASSSLTGVGKETQYF,TGTGCCAGCAGCTCCCTTACAGGGGTGGGGAAAGAGACCCAGTACTTC
few,-,TRBV6-1,15,TRBJ2-1,CASSEPGRRVNEQFF,TGTGCCAGCAGTGAACCCGGACGGAGGGTGAATGAGCAGTTCTTC
-,TRBD1,TRBV6-1,13,TRBJ1-5,CASRLTGDQPQHF,TGTGCCAGCAGGCTGACAGGGGATCAGCCCCAGCATTTT